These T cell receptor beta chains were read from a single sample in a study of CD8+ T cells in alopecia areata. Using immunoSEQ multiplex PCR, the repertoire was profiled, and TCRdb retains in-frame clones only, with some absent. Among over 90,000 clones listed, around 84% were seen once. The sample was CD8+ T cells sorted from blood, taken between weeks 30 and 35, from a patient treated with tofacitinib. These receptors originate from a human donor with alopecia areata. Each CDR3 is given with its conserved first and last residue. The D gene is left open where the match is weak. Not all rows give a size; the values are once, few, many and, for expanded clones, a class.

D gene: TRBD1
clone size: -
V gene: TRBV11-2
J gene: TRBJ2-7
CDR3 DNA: TGTGCCAGCAGCTTATCGGGACAGGGCTACGAGCAGTACTTC
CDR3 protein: CASSLSGQGYEQYF

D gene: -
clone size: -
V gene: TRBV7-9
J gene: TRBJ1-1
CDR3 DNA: TGTGCCAGCAGCTTTGGGGTAGCTGAAGCTTTCTTT
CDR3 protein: CASSFGVAEAFF

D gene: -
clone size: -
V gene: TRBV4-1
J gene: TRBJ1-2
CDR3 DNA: TGCGCCAGCAGGGGAGGGGTGATAGGCTATGGCTACACCTTC
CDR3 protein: CASRGGVIGYGYTF

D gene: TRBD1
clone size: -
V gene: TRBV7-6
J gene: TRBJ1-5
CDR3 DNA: TGTGCCAGCAGCTCTAGACAGGGCCCGTTGGAGCCCCAGCATTTT
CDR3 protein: CASSSRQGPLEPQHF

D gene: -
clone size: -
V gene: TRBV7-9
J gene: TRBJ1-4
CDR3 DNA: TGTGCCAGCAGCCCGGAGGGGACGAATGAAGAACTGTTTTTT
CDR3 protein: CASSPEGTNEELFF

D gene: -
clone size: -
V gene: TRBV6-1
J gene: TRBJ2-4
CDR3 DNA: TGTGCCAGCAGAGAATGGGGGGCGGCGCCCAAAAACATTCAGTACTTC
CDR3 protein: CASREWGAAPKNIQYF

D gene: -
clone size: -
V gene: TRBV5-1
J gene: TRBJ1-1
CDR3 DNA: TGCGCCAGCAGCGTGGGGAACGACCACACTGAAGCTTTCTTT
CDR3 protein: CASSVGNDHTEAFF

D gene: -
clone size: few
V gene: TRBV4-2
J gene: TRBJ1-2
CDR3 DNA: TGTGCCAGCAGCCAAGATCTTACAGCAAACTATGGCTACACCTTC
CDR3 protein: CASSQDLTANYGYTF

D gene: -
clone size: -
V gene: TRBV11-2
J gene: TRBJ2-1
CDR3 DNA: TGTGCCAGCAGCTTTGACGCATGGGGAATTAGAAATGAGCAGTTCTTC
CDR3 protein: CASSFDAWGIRNEQFF

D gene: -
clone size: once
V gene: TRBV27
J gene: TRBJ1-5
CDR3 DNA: TGTGCCAGCAGTTTATTTGGCGGTGGCAGTCAGCCCCAGCATTTT
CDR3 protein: CASSLFGGGSQPQHF

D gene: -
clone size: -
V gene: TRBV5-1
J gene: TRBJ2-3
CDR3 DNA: TGCGCCAGCGCAGCGGTCTGGGTAACAGATACGCAGTATTTT
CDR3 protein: CASAAVWVTDTQYF

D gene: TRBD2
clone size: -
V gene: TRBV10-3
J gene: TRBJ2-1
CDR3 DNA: TGTGCCACCGAAGAAGCGGGGACCTACAATGAGCAGTTCTTC
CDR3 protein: CATEEAGTYNEQFF

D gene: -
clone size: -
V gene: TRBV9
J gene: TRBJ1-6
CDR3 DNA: TGTGCCAGCAGCGTAAGGTCCACAGCTCTAAATTCACCCCTCCACTTT
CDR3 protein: CASSVRSTALNSPLHF

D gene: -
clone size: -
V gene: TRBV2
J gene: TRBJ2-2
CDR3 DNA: TGTGCCAGCAGTGGACTTAGTCCCGGGGAGCTGTTTTTT
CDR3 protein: CASSGLSPGELFF

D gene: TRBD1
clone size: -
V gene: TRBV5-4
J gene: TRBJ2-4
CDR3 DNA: TGTGCCAGCAGCGGCCGGGACAGGGACAAAAACATTCAGTACTTC
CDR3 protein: CASSGRDRDKNIQYF

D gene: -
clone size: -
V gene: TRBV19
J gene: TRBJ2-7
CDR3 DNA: TGTGCCAGTAGTATTACTCGGGACACCGACTACGAGCAGTACTTC
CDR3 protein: CASSITRDTDYEQYF

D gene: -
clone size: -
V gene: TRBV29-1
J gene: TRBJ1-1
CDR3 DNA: TGCAGCAGCGTTGGAGAGGGGAACACTGAAGCTTTCTTT
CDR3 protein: CSSVGEGNTEAFF

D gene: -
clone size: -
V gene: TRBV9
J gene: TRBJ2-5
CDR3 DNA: TGTGCCAGCAGCGTAACAGACCAAGAGACCCAGTACTTC
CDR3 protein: CASSVTDQETQYF

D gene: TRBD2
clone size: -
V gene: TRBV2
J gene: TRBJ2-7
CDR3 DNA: TGTGCCAGCAGGCGGGGGACCTACGAGCAGTACTTC
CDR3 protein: CASRRGTYEQYF

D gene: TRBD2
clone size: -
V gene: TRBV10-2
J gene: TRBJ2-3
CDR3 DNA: TGCGCCAGCAGGGGGACTAGCGGGGGGGTCACAGATACGCAGTATTTT
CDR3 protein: CASRGTSGGVTDTQYF

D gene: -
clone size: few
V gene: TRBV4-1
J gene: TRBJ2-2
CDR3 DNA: TGCGCCAGCACCCCCAGGGCACAAAGGAACACCGGGGAGCTGTTTTTT
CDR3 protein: CASTPRAQRNTGELFF

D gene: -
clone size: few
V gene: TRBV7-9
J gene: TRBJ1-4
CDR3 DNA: TGTGCCAGCAGACCTAGGGAGCGAACTAATGAAAAACTGTTTTTT
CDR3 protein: CASRPRERTNEKLFF